What follows is one TCR beta chain and its context. What it binds is not known. The data stem from a study of chemoradiotherapy in HPV16-positive cancers. Study results and limitations: Better recurrence-free survival went with HPV-responsive T-cell expansion in HPV16-positive patients.

Some clones are missing from TCRdb's copy, which holds only in-frame ones; the method was immunoSEQ multiplex PCR. The sample shows around 30,000 clones, over 80% of them seen only once. The receptor comes from a human donor with HPV-associated anogenital cancer. Material: blood, obtained from a patient who underwent chemoradiotherapy.

CDR3 protein: CASMLREQYF. The CDR3 nucleotides are TGTGCCAGCATGCTACGCGAGCAGTACTTC. The gene calls are TRBV6-1 and TRBJ2-7; D gene uncertain. Trimming stripped 7 bases from V and 6 bases from J, with 7 bases between. Germline CDR1 and CDR2: MNHNS and SASEGT. The CDR3 contains 10 residues.